The clone carrying this TCR beta chain was picked up a small number of times. The antigen is not known. The sample's time point: persistent/refractory GD, antithyroid drugs over 5 years with positive TRAb. Making the TCR library involved RNA that had been extracted from PBMCs. The source of the sample is a study of regulatory T cells in long-lasting Graves disease. Study observations and caveats: Accuracy was perhaps lowered by the small sample size.

This CDR3 region has 14 residues. In germline, CDR1 is KGHSH, CDR2 LQKENI. V dropped 3 bases and J dropped 4; count of bases not matched to a gene: 4. Libraries of TCR beta came from iRepertoire HTBI primers plus Arm-PCR of CDR3 regions. Original methodology: Analysis of the samples identified around 64 TRBV and 14 TRBJ segments. One entry per CDR3 protein results from TCRdb running MiXCR on the multiplex PCR reads. TCRdb's processing, not the authors', yielded these V and J calls. The repertoire holds roughly 300,000 distinct CDR3 sequences, with about 20% as singletons. The receptor was isolated from a female donor with Graves disease. The sample here was peripheral blood mononuclear cells (PBMCs), taken when the disease was refractory, from a patient treated with antithyroid drugs. V and J are TRBV18 and TRBJ1-2, with 8 bases identical to TRBD1. The chain's CDR3 is CASSPQQGGYGYTF. The CDR3 DNA reads as TGTGCCAGCTCACCTCAACAGGGGGGCTATGGCTACACCTTC.